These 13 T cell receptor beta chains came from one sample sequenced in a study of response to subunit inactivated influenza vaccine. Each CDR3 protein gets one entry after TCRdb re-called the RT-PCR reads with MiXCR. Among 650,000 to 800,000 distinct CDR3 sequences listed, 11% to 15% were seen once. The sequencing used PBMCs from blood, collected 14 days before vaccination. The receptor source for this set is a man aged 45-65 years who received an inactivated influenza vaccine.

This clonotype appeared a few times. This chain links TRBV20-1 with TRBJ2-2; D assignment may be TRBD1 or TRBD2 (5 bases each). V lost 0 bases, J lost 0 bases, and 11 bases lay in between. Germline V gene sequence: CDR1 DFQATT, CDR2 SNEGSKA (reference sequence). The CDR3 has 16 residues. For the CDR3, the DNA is TGCAGTGCTAGAGATCGGGACGGGACGAACACCGGGGAGCTGTTTTTT. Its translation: CSARDRDGTNTGELFF.

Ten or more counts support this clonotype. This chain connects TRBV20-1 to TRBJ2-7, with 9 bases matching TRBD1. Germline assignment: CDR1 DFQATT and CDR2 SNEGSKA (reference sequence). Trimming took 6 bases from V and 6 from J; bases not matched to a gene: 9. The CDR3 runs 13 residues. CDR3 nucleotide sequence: TGCAGTGCGAGACAAACAGGGGGCGGCGAGCAGTACTTC. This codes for CSARQTGGGEQYF.

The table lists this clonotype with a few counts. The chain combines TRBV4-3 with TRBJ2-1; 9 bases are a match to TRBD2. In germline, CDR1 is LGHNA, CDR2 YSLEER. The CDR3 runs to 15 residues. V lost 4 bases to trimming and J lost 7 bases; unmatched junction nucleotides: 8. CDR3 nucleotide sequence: TGCGCCAGCAGCCTGGGAGGGACTAGCAGAAATGAGCAGTTCTTC. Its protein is CASSLGGTSRNEQFF.

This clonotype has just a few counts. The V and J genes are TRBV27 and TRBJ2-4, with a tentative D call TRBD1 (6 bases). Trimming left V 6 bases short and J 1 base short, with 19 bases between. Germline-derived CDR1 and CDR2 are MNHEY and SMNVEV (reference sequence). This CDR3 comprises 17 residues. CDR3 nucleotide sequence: TGTGCCAGCAGAGGACCCTACAGGGCCGGGGCCAAAAACATTCAGTACTTC. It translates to CASRGPYRAGAKNIQYF.

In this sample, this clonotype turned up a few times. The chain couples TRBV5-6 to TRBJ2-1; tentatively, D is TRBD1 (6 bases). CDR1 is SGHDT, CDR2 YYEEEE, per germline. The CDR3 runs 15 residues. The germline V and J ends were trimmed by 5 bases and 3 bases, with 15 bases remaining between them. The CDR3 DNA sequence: TGTGCCAGCAGTAGTCGACAGGAGTTCTACAATGAGCAGTTCTTC. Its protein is CASSSRQEFYNEQFF.

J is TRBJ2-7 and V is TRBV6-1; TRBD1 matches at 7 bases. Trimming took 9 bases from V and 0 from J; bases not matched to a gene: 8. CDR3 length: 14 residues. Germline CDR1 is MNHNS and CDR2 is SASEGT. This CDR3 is CASTRDSASYEQYF. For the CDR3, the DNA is TGTGCCAGTACTCGGGACAGTGCCTCCTACGAGCAGTACTTC.

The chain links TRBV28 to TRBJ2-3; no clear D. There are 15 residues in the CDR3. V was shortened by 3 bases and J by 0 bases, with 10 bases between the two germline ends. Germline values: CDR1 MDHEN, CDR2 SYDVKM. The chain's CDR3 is CASSFMAGSTDTQYF. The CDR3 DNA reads TGTGCCAGCAGTTTTATGGCCGGAAGCACAGATACGCAGTATTTT.

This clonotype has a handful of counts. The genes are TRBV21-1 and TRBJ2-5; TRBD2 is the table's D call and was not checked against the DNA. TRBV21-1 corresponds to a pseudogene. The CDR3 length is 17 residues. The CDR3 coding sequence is TGTGCCAGCAGCAAAGGGTCTAGCGTTGGGGTTGGAGAGACCCAGTACTTC. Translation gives CASSKGSSVGVGETQYF.

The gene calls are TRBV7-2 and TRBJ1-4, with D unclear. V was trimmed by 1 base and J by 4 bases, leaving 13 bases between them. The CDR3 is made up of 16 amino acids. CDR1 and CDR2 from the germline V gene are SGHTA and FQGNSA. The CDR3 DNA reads TGTGCCAGCAGCTTAGGATGGACGGACGTTAATGAAAAACTGTTTTTT. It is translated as CASSLGWTDVNEKLFF.

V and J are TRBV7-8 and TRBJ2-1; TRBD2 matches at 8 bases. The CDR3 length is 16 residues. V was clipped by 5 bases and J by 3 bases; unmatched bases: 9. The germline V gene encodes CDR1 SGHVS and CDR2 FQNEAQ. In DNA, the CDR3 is TGTGCCAGCAGCGCCCCGACTAGCGTCGTCTACAATGAGCAGTTCTTC. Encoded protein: CASSAPTSVVYNEQFF.

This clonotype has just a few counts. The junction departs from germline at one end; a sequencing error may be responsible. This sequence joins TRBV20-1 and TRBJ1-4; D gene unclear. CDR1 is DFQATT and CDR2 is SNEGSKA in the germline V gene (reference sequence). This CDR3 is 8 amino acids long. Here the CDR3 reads CSAPTGNF. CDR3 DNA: TGCAGTGCTCCGACCGGGAACTTT.

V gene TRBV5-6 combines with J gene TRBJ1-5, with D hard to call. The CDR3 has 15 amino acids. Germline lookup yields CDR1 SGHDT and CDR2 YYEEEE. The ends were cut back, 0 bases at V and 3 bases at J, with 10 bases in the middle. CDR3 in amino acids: CASSLGGTANQPQHF. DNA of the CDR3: TGTGCCAGCAGCTTGGGGGGAACAGCCAATCAGCCCCAGCATTTT. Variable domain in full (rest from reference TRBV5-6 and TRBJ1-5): DAGVTQSPTHLIKTRGQQVTLRCSPKSGHDTVSWYQQALGQGPQFIFQYYEEEERQRGNFPDRFSGHQFPNYSSELNVNALLLGDSALYLCASSLGGTANQPQHFGDGTRLSIL.

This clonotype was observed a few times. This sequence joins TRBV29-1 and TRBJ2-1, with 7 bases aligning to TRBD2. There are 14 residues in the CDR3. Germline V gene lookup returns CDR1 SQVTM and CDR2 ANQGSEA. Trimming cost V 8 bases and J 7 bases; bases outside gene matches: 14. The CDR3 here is CSSGGGRGANEQFF. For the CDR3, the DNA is TGCAGCTCCGGTGGCGGGAGAGGGGCGAATGAGCAGTTCTTC.